This T cell receptor (beta chain) was sequenced for a study of T cell responses to AZD1222 COVID-19 vaccine. The table came from immunoSEQ multiplex PCR; TCRdb's copy has only in-frame clones and leaves some out. The table lists 95,000 to 150,000 clones, more than 80% of them singletons. Study-level points and caveats: Donors, mostly white British, included more females; clonal diversity was possibly underestimated. Spike-specific TCR breadth and depth grew following two AZD1222 doses. At study baseline, merely about 6 AZD1222 recipients were seropositive.

About this clone itself: What it binds is not known.

V lost 2 bases, J lost 7 bases, and 9 bases lay in between. The germline V gene has CDR1 MNHEY and CDR2 SVGEGT. The CDR3 runs 12 residues. This chain uses TRBV6-2 or TRBV6-3 with TRBJ2-7; no clear D. Sequencing used peripheral blood, obtained on day 0 of AZD1222 vaccination. The receptor was derived from an adult in good health. This CDR3 is CASSYNIREQYF. CDR3 bases: TGTGCCAGCAGTTACAATATCCGAGAGCAGTACTTC.